This is a list of T cell receptor beta chains from one sample in a study of cytomegalovirus exposure and HLA in healthy donors. Assay used: immunoSEQ multiplex PCR; TCRdb lists only in-frame clones, some missing. The table shows 160,000 or so clones, with around three quarters occurring only once. Source material: PBMCs. Receptor source: a man aged 25 to 40 in good health and CMV-seropositive. The CDR3 runs from the conserved cysteine through the conserved F or W. A D gene is named only where the DNA matches it firmly. Only some rows state a clone size, as once, few, many or a class for expanded clones.

TRBV5-4	once	.	TRBJ2-7	TGTGCCAGCAGCTTGGCCCAGGACTACGAGCAGTACTTC	CASSLAQDYEQYF
TRBV4-1	few	.	TRBJ2-1	TGCGCCAGCAGCCAAACCGTTATGGCTCACAATGAGCAGTTCTTC	CASSQTVMAHNEQFF
TRBV11-2	few	TRBD1	TRBJ2-7	TGTGCCAGCAGCACGGGACAGGTAAACACCTACGAGCAGTACTTC	CASSTGQVNTYEQYF
TRBV5-1	.	TRBD2	TRBJ2-7	TGCGCCAGCAGCCCTCAAATGGTAGCGGGGGGCGCCTACGAGCAGTACTTC	CASSPQMVAGGAYEQYF
TRBV29-1	.	TRBD1	TRBJ2-4	TGCAGCGTTGTAGACAGGGCATCCAAAAACATTCAGTACTTC	CSVVDRASKNIQYF
TRBV9	.	TRBD2	TRBJ2-5	TGTGCCAGCAGCGAGGGAGCGGGGTTGCAAGAGACCCAGTACTTC	CASSEGAGLQETQYF
TRBV11-2	once	.	TRBJ2-3	TGTGCCAGTCAATCTGTGGCAGGCACAGATACGCAGTATTTT	CASQSVAGTDTQYF
TRBV13	.	TRBD1	TRBJ2-3	TGTGCCAGCAGCCGGACAGGCGGGACAGATACGCAGTATTTT	CASSRTGGTDTQYF
TRBV27	.	.	TRBJ1-5	TGTGCCAGCAGTACCGGGTGGGGGCAGGATCAGCCCCAGCATTTT	CASSTGWGQDQPQHF
TRBV29-1	.	.	TRBJ1-4	TGCAGCGTTCGAGACGGGTATGAAAAACTGTTTTTT	CSVRDGYEKLFF
TRBV7-2	.	TRBD2	TRBJ2-1	TGTGCCAGCAGCCCCCGACTAGCGGGGGGGCCCCGAAATGAGCAGTTCTTC	CASSPRLAGGPRNEQFF
TRBV2	.	TRBD1	TRBJ1-3	TGTGCCAGGGGGGGGACAGGCTCAACCGCAGGAAACACCATATATTTT	CARGGTGSTAGNTIYF
TRBV6-4	.	TRBD2	TRBJ2-7	TGTGCCAGCAGTCCAGATGGGGAGGGGTACGAGCAGTACTTC	CASSPDGEGYEQYF
TRBV27	.	.	TRBJ2-7	TGTGCCAGCAGTTTAACCGCGACCTACGAGCAGTACTTC	CASSLTATYEQYF
TRBV7-6	.	TRBD1	TRBJ1-6	TGTGCCAGCAGCTTAGCTGTTTCTGGATTTGGGACAGACTATAATTCACCCCTCCACTTT	CASSLAVSGFGTDYNSPLHF
TRBV6-6	few	TRBD1	TRBJ2-7	TGTGCCAGCAGCTCTCCCGGGACAGGGGCCTACGAGCAGTACTTC	CASSSPGTGAYEQYF
TRBV4-1	.	.	TRBJ2-2	TGCGCCAGCAGCCAAGTTTTAGAGGGTCGTCACACCGGGGAGCTGTTTTTT	CASSQVLEGRHTGELFF
TRBV9	once	.	TRBJ2-2	TGTGCCAGCAGCGCCTTGACAGAGAACACCGGGGAGCTGTTTTTT	CASSALTENTGELFF
TRBV5-6	.	.	TRBJ1-4	TGTGCCAGCAGTCTTGGGTTTCGGGATGAAAAACTGTTTTTT	CASSLGFRDEKLFF
TRBV7-9	.	.	TRBJ2-1	TGTGCCAGCAGCTTATCGGGGGTCACCTACAATGAGCAGTTCTTC	CASSLSGVTYNEQFF
TRBV18	.	.	TRBJ1-6	TGTGCCAGCTCACCACGAACATCTTCCTATAATTCACCCCTCCACTTT	CASSPRTSSYNSPLHF
TRBV10-3	once	TRBD1	TRBJ1-4	TGTGCCATCAGTGAGTCATCCGGACAGGGCGAAAAACTGTTTTTT	CAISESSGQGEKLFF
TRBV11-2	.	TRBD1	TRBJ2-1	TGTGCCAGCAGCACAGGGGTCGACAATGAGCAGTTCTTC	CASSTGVDNEQFF
TRBV27	.	.	TRBJ2-7	TGTGCCAGCAGTCCCTTCCGGGGAGAGGACTACGAGCAGTACTTC	CASSPFRGEDYEQYF
TRBV30	few	TRBD2	TRBJ2-3	TGTGCCTGGAGTTGGGGACTAGCAACAGATACGCAGTATTTT	CAWSWGLATDTQYF
TRBV7-6	.	.	TRBJ2-7	TGTGCCAGCAGCGCCTCTACCGGGGGTACCTACGAGCAGTACTTC	CASSASTGGTYEQYF
TRBV4-2	.	.	TRBJ2-2	TGTGCCAGCAGCCAAGTCGGACAGACCAACACCGGGGAGCTGTTTTTT	CASSQVGQTNTGELFF
TRBV14	.	TRBD2	TRBJ2-2	TGTGCCAGCAGCCAGTTGACGGGGGGTAACACCGGGGAGCTGTTTTTT	CASSQLTGGNTGELFF
TRBV2	.	.	TRBJ1-6	TGTGCCAGCAAGGGCAGGGATAATTCACCCCTCCACTTT	CASKGRDNSPLHF
TRBV11-1	few	.	TRBJ2-1	TGTGCCAGCAGCTTAGCGGTGGGGCAAGGCTCTGAGCAGTTCTTC	CASSLAVGQGSEQFF
TRBV19	.	TRBD1	TRBJ2-7	TGTGCCAGTAGGTCGGGACAGGGCTACGAGCAGTACTTC	CASRSGQGYEQYF
TRBV7-9	.	.	TRBJ1-1	TGTGCCAGCAGCGGAACGTCAGGGGTATCACACACTGAAGCTTTCTTT	CASSGTSGVSHTEAFF
TRBV28	.	TRBD1	TRBJ2-5	TGTGCCAGCAGTTCGACAGGGCTGGGGGAGACCCAGTACTTC	CASSSTGLGETQYF
TRBV4-2	few	TRBD1	TRBJ2-7	TGTGCCAGCAGCCAAGAGGGACAGGCCCCCTACGAGCAGTACTTC	CASSQEGQAPYEQYF
TRBV15	.	.	TRBJ1-6	TGTGCCACCAGCAGAGAACAGGGTGGATCACCCCTCCACTTT	CATSREQGGSPLHF
TRBV14	.	TRBD1	TRBJ2-1	TGTGCCAGCAGGCCCGACAGGGGCTCCTACAATGAGCAGTTCTTC	CASRPDRGSYNEQFF
TRBV7-2	.	.	TRBJ2-3	TGTGCCAGCAGCCCAGCCAGCGCGGCAGATACGCAGTATTTT	CASSPASAADTQYF
TRBV6-6	once	TRBD1	TRBJ1-5	TGTGCCAGCAGACGGGACAGGGATCAGCCCCAGCATTTT	CASRRDRDQPQHF
TRBV9	.	TRBD1	TRBJ1-6	TGTGCCAGCAGCGTAGGGACACACGGGGACAGGGGGCCGGATAATTCACCCCTCCACTTT	CASSVGTHGDRGPDNSPLHF
TRBV12-5	.	TRBD1	TRBJ1-5	TGTGCTAGTGGTTTCGGGGCAGGGGGCGGCAATCAGCCCCAGCATTTT	CASGFGAGGGNQPQHF
TRBV29-1	.	TRBD2	TRBJ2-7	TGCAGCGTTGAAACGCCCTCGCGGGGGGATTCCTACGAGCAGTACTTC	CSVETPSRGDSYEQYF
TRBV5-1	.	TRBD2	TRBJ2-5	TGCGCCAGCAGCTTCGGGACTAGCGGGAAAGAGACCCAGTACTTC	CASSFGTSGKETQYF
TRBV10-1	.	.	TRBJ2-5	TGCGCCAGCAGTGAGCCTATGGAGACCCAGTACTTC	CASSEPMETQYF
TRBV30	.	.	TRBJ1-5	TGTGCCTGGAGTGGAGGGGTTCGGGGGGGCTTCTCCAATCAGCCCCAGCATTTT	CAWSGGVRGGFSNQPQHF
TRBV5-4	.	.	TRBJ2-3	TGTGCCAGCAGCTTGGGCAGTAGCACAGATACGCAGTATTTT	CASSLGSSTDTQYF
TRBV18	few	TRBD2	TRBJ2-7	TGTGCCAGCTCACCAGTTGATATGGGGGGGACCTACGAGCAGTACTTC	CASSPVDMGGTYEQYF
TRBV29-1	.	TRBD1	TRBJ1-2	TGCAGCGTCCTTGACAGGGCTGATGGCTACACCTTC	CSVLDRADGYTF
TRBV27	.	TRBD1	TRBJ1-1	TGTGCCAGCAGACCAGACAGGGAGTCTGAAGCTTTCTTT	CASRPDRESEAFF
TRBV4-1	.	.	TRBJ1-6	TGCGCCAGCAGCCAAGATCCCAGGCCCCGCAATTCACCCCTCCACTTT	CASSQDPRPRNSPLHF
TRBV5-1	.	TRBD1	TRBJ1-5	TGCGCCAGCAGCGCCGGGACAGGGGAATTGGGCAATCAGCCCCAGCATTTT	CASSAGTGELGNQPQHF
TRBV28	.	.	TRBJ1-1	TGTGCCAGCAGTTTATTCGCAGGGGCATCCACTGAAGCTTTCTTT	CASSLFAGASTEAFF
TRBV15	.	.	TRBJ2-7	TGTGCCACCTTGGGCAGGGGAAACGAGCAGTACTTC	CATLGRGNEQYF
TRBV19	.	.	TRBJ2-7	TGTGCCAGTAGTAGAGGACAGTACTACGAGCAGTACTTC	CASSRGQYYEQYF
TRBV29-1	.	.	TRBJ1-2	TGCAGCGTTCTGGGGGCTGAGGGCTACACCTTC	CSVLGAEGYTF
TRBV27	few	.	TRBJ1-1	TGTGCCAGCAGTTCCCGGAGGGGCGAGGCTTTCTTT	CASSSRRGEAFF
TRBV28	.	.	TRBJ1-5	TGTGCCAGCAGTTTTAGTGGGCCTTATAGCAATCAGCCCCAGCATTTT	CASSFSGPYSNQPQHF
TRBV18	few	.	TRBJ2-7	TGTGCCAGCTCACCAATCAGGGGCGCCCCCTACGAGCAGTACTTC	CASSPIRGAPYEQYF
TRBV28	.	TRBD1	TRBJ2-7	TGTGCCAGCAGTCAAGACAGGGCCGAGCAGTACTTC	CASSQDRAEQYF
TRBV6-1	.	TRBD1	TRBJ2-7	TGTGCCAGCAAAAAGGGACAGGGGAACTCCTACGAGCAGTACTTC	CASKKGQGNSYEQYF